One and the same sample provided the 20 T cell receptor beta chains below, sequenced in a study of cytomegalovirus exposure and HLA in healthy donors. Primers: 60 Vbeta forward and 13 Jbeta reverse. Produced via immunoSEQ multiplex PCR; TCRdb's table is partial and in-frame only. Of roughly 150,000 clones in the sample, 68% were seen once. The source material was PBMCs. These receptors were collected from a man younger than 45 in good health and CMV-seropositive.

CDR3: CASSHQGITEAFF. For the CDR3, the DNA is TGTGCCAGCAGCCATCAGGGTATAACTGAAGCTTTCTTT. The chain couples TRBV14 to TRBJ1-1; D perhaps matches TRBD1 (5 bases). Germline CDR1 reads SGHDN; CDR2 reads FVKESK. With 3 bases removed from V and 5 bases from J, the gap between germline ends came to 10 bases. This CDR3 spans 13 amino acids. Variable domain in full (rest from reference TRBV14 and TRBJ1-1): EAGVTQFPSHSVIEKGQTVTLRCDPISGHDNLYWYRRVMGKEIKFLLHFVKESKQDESGMPNNRFLAERTGGTYSTLKVQPAELEDSGVYFCASSHQGITEAFFGQGTRLTVV.

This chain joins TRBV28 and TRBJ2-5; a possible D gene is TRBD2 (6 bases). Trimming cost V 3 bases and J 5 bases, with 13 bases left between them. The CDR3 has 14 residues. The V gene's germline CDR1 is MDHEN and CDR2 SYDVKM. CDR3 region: CASSLGGTRETQYF. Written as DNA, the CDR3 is TGTGCCAGCAGTTTGGGGGGTACGAGGGAGACCCAGTACTTC. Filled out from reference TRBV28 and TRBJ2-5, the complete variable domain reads DVKVTQSSRYLVKRTGEKVFLECVQDMDHENMFWYRQDPGLGLRLIYFSYDVKMKEKGDIPEGYSVSREKKERFSLILESASTNQTSMYLCASSLGGTRETQYFGPGTRLLVL.

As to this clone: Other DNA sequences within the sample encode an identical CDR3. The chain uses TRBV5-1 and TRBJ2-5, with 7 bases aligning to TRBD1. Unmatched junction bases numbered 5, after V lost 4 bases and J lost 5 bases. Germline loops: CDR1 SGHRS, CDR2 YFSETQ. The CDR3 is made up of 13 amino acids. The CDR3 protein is CASSRQGRETQYF. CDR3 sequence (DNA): TGCGCCAGCAGCCGACAGGGTCGGGAGACCCAGTACTTC.

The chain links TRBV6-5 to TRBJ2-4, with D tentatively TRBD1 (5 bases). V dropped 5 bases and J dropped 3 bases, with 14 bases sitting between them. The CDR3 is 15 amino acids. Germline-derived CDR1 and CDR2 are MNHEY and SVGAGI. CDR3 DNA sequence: TGTGCCAGCAGTGCTGAGACAGAAAACAAAAACATTCAGTACTTC. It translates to CASSAETENKNIQYF.

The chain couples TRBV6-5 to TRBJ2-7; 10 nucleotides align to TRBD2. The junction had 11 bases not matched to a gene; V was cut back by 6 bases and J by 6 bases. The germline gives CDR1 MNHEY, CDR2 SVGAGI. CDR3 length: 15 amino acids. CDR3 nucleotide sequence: TGTGCCAGCAGCTCCTCACTAGCGGGACAGTCCGAGCAGTACTTC. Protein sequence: CASSSSLAGQSEQYF.

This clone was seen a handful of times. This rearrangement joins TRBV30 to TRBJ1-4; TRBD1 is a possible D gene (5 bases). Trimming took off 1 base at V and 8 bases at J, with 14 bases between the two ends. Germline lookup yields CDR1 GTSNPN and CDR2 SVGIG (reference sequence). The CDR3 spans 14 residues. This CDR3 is CAWSGTSSREKLFF. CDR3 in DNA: TGTGCCTGGAGTGGGACAAGCAGTCGGGAAAAACTGTTTTTT. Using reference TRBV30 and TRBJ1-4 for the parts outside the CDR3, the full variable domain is SQTIHQWPATLVQPVGSPLSLECTVEGTSNPNLYWYRQAAGRGLQLLFYSVGIGQISSEVPQNLSASRPQDRQFILSSKKLLLSDSGFYLCAWSGTSSREKLFFGSGTQLSVL.

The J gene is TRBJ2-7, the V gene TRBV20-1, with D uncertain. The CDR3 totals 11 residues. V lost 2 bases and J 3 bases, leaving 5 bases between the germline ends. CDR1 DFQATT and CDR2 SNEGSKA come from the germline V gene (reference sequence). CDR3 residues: CSARSDYEQYF. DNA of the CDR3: TGCAGTGCTAGATCAGACTACGAGCAGTACTTC.

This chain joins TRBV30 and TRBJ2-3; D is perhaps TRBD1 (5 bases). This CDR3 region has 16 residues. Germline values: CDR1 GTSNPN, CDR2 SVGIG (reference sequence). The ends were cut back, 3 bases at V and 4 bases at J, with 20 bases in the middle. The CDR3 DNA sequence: TGTGCCTGGAGGACAGCGTTAGCATGGGTCGCAGATACGCAGTATTTT. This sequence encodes CAWRTALAWVADTQYF.

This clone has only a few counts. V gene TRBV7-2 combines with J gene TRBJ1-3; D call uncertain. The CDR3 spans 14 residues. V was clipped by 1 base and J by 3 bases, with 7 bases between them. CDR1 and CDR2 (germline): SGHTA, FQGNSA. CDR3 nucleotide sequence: TGTGCCAGCAGCTTAGGAAGGAGTGGAAACACCATATATTTT. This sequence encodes CASSLGRSGNTIYF.

This chain's CDR3 is CAISESETGISGAFF. The CDR3 DNA reads TGTGCCATCAGTGAGTCGGAGACAGGGATCTCAGGAGCTTTCTTT. This chain joins TRBV10-3 and TRBJ1-1; 7 bases are shared with TRBD1. The CDR3 spans 15 residues. The V and J ends lost 0 bases and 10 bases, in that order; junction bases with no gene match: 11. Germline CDR1 ENHRY, CDR2 SYGVKD.

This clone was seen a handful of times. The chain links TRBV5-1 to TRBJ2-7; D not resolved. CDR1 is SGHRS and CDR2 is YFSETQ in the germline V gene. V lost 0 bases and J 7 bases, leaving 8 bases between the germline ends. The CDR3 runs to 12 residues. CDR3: CASSLGLQEQYF. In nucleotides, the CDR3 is TGCGCCAGCAGCTTGGGGCTACAGGAGCAGTACTTC. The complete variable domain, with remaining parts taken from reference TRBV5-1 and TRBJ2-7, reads KAGVTQTPRYLIKTRGQQVTLSCSPISGHRSVSWYQQTPGQGLQFLFEYFSETQRNKGNFPGRFSGRQFSNSRSEMNVSTLELGDSALYLCASSLGLQEQYFGPGTRLTVT.

The CDR3 nucleotides read TGTGCCAGCTCAGACACTAGCGGGGGTGCCTACGAGCAGTACTTC. The encoded protein is CASSDTSGGAYEQYF. The V call is TRBV18, the J call TRBJ2-7; 11 bases line up with TRBD2. The CDR3 is made up of 15 amino acids. Looked up from germline, CDR1 is KGHSH and CDR2 is LQKENI. With 5 bases clipped from V and 2 bases from J, the junction kept 5 bases outside the gene matches.

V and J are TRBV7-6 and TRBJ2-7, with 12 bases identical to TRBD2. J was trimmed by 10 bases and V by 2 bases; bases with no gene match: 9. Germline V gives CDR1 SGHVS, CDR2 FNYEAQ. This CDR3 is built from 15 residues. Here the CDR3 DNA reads TGTGCCAGCAGCTTATTTAGCGAGACTAGCGGGAGTCAGTACTTC. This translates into CASSLFSETSGSQYF.

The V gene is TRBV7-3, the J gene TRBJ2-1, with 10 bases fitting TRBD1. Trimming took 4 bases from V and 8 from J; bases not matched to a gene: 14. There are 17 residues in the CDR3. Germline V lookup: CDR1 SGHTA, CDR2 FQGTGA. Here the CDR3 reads CASSSPAGTGVVDEQFF. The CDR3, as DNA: TGTGCCAGCAGCTCCCCCGCCGGGACAGGGGTTGTCGATGAGCAGTTCTTC. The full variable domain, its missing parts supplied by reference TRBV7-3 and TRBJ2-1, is GAGVSQTPSNKVTEKGKYVELRCDPISGHTALYWYRQSLGQGPEFLIYFQGTGAADDSGLPNDRFFAVRPEGSVSTLKIQRTERGDSAVYLCASSSPAGTGVVDEQFFGPGTRLTVL.

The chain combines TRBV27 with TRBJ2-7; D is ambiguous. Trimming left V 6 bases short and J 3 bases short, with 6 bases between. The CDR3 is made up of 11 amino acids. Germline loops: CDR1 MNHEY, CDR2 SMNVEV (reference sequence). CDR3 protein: CASSPGYEQYF. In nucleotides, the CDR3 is TGTGCCAGCAGCCCCGGCTACGAGCAGTACTTC.

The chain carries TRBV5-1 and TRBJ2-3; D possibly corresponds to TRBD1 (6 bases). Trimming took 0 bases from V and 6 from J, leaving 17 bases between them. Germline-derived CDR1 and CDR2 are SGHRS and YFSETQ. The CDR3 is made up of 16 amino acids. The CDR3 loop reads CASSLAYTGLGDTQYF. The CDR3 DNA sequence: TGCGCCAGCAGCTTGGCTTATACAGGGCTTGGGGATACGCAGTATTTT.

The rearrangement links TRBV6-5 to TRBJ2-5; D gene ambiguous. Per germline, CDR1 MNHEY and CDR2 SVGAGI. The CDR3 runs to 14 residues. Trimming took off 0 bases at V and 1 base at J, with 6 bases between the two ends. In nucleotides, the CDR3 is TGTGCCAGCAGTTACTCGTCATTCCAAGAGACCCAGTACTTC. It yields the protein CASSYSSFQETQYF.

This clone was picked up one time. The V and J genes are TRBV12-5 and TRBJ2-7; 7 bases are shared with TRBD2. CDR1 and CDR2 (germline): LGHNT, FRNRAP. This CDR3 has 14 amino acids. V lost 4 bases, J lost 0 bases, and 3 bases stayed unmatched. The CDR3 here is CASGSGGVSYEQYF. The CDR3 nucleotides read TGTGCTAGTGGTTCGGGGGGTGTCTCCTACGAGCAGTACTTC.

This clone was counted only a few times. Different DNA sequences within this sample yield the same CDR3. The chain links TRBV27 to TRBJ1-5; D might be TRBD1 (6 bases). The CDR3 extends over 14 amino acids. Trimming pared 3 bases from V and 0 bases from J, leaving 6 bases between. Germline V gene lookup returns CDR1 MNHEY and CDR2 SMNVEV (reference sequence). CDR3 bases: TGTGCCAGCAGTTTCAGGGGTAGCAATCAGCCCCAGCATTTT. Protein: CASSFRGSNQPQHF.

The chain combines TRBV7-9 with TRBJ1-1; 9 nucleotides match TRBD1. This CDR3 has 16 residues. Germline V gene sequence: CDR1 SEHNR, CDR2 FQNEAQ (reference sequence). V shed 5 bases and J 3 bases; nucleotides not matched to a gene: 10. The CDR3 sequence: CASSGRTGVLDTEAFF. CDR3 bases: TGTGCCAGCAGCGGTCGGACAGGGGTGCTGGACACTGAAGCTTTCTTT.